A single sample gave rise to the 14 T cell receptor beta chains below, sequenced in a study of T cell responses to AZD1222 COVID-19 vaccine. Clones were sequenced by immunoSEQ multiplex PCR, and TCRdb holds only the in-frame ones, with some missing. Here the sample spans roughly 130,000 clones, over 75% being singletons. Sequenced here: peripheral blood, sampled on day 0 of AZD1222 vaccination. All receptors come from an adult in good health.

CDR3 coding DNA: TGTGCCAGCAGTCCCATGAGGGGGCTAGCGGGAGGAAAGACCCAGTACTTC. Translated: CASSPMRGLAGGKTQYF. The J gene is TRBJ2-5, the V gene TRBV3-1 (or the pseudogene TRBV3-2); the match to TRBD2 covers 11 bases. There are 17 residues in the CDR3. Germline CDR1 LGHDT, CDR2 YNNKEL (reference sequence). Trimming cost V 6 bases and J 6 bases; bases outside gene matches: 15.

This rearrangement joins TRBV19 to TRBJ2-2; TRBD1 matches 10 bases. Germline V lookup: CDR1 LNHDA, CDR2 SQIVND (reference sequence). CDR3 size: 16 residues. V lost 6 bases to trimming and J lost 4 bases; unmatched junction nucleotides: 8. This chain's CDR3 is CASRQRQGASTGELFF. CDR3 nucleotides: TGTGCCAGTAGGCAAAGACAGGGGGCTAGCACCGGGGAGCTGTTTTTT.

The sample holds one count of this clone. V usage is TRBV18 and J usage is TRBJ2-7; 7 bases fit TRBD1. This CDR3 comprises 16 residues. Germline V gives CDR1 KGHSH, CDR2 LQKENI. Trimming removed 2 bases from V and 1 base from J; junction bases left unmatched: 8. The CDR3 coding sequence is TGTGCCAGCTCACCAGAAAAGGACAGGACTTCCTACGAGCAGTACTTC. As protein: CASSPEKDRTSYEQYF.

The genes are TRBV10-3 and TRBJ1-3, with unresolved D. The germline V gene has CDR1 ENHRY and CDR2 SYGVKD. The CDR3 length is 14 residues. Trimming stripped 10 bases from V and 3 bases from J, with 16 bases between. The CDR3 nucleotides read TGTGCCACCCTATTTTCGGGGTTTGGAAACACCATATATTTT. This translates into CATLFSGFGNTIYF.

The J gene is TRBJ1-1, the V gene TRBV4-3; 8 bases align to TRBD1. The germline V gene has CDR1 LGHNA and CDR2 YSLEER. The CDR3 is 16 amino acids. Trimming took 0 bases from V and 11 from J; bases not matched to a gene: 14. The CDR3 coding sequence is TGCGCCAGCAGCCAAGATTTTTCGACAGGGGAAGAGAGGGCTTTCTTT. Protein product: CASSQDFSTGEERAFF.

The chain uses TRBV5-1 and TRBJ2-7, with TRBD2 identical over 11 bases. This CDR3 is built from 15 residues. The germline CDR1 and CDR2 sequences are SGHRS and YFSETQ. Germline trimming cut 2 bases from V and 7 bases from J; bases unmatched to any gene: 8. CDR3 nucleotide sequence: TGCGCCAGCAGCTTCCTGACTAGCGGGACCCGAGAGCAGTACTTC. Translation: CASSFLTSGTREQYF.

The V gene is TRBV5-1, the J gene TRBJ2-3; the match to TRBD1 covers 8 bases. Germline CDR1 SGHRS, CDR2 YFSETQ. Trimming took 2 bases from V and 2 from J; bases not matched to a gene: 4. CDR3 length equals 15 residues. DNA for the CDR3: TGCGCCAGCAGCTTTGGACAGGGATACACAGATACGCAGTATTTT. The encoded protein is CASSFGQGYTDTQYF.

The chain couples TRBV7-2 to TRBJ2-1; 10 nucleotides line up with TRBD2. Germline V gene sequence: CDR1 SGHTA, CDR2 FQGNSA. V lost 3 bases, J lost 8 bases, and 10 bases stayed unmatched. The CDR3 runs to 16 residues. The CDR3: CASSFPEREGPDEQFF. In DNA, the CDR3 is TGTGCCAGCAGCTTCCCCGAGCGGGAGGGCCCTGATGAGCAGTTCTTC.

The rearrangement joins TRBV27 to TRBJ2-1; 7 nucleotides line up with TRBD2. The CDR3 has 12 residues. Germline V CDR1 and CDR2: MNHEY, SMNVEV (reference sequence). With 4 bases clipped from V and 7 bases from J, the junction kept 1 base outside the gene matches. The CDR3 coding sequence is TGTGCCAGCAGTTACGGGGGGAATGAGCAGTTCTTC. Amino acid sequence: CASSYGGNEQFF.

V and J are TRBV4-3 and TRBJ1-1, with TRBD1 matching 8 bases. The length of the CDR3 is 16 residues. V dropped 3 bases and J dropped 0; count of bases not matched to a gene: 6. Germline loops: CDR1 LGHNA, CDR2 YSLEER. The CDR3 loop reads CASSQETGAMNTEAFF. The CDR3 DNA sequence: TGCGCCAGCAGCCAGGAGACAGGGGCGATGAACACTGAAGCTTTCTTT.

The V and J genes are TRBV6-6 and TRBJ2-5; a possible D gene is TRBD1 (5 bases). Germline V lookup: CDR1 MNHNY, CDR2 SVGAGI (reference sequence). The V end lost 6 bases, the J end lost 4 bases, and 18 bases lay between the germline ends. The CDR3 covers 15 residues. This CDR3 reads CASRDTGKTRETQYF. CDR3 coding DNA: TGTGCCAGCAGAGATACAGGCAAAACTCGAGAGACCCAGTACTTC.

The CDR3 here is CATSDAGVDQPQHF. CDR3 in DNA: TGTGCCACCAGTGACGCCGGGGTGGATCAGCCCCAGCATTTT. This chain links TRBV24-1 with TRBJ1-5; D gene unclear. The V end was cut by 4 bases, the J end by 5 bases, with 11 bases between. Germline V gene lookup returns CDR1 KGHDR and CDR2 SFDVKD. The CDR3 length is 14 residues.

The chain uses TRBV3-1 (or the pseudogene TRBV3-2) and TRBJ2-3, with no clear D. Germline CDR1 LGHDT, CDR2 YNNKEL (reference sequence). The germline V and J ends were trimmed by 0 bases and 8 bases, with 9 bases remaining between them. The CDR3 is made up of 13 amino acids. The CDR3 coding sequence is TGTGCCAGCAGCCAAGAGCTAGGTTCTACGCAGTATTTT. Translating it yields CASSQELGSTQYF.

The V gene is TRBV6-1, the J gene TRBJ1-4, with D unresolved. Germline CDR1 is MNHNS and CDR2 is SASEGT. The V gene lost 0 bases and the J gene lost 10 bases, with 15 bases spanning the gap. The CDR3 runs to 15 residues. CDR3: CASSEALLRTGKLFF. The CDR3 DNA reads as TGTGCCAGCAGTGAAGCGCTTCTAAGGACTGGAAAACTGTTTTTT.